This entry lists 16 T cell receptor beta chains sequenced from one sample in a study of T-cell memory formation after mild COVID-19. TCRdb analysed the 5' RACE reads with MiXCR anew, one entry per CDR3 protein. The sample shows a few hundred thousand distinct CDR3 sequences, around 15% of them seen only once. Specimen: PBMCs or a T cell subset sorted from them (not recorded which). All receptors derive from a man aged 18 to 35 who had mild COVID-19 (a few samples of this study predate the infection). Cell type and time point are not known.

V is TRBV12-3 or TRBV12-4 and J is TRBJ2-7; D is uncertain. Trimming removed 5 bases at V and 3 bases at J, with 5 bases between. This CDR3 has 11 residues. CDR3 nucleotide sequence: TGTGCCAGCAGTCGCGTCTACGAGCAGTACTTC. Translating gives CASSRVYEQYF.

This clonotype was observed a handful of times. This sequence joins TRBV20-1 and TRBJ1-5; TRBD1 matches 7 bases. Losses at the gene ends were 1 base for V and 3 bases for J; bases not matched to a gene: 9. The CDR3 has 16 residues. Germline V gene lookup returns CDR1 DFQATT and CDR2 SNEGSKA (reference sequence). CDR3 nucleotide sequence: TGCAGTGCTAGAGTGAAAGGGGGCAAAATCAATCAGCCCCAGCATTTT. It codes for CSARVKGGKINQPQHF.

This chain connects TRBV4-2 to TRBJ1-1; TRBD1 agrees at 7 bases. This CDR3 comprises 17 residues. Germline CDR1 reads LGHNA; CDR2 reads YNFKEQ. Trimming removed 0 bases from V and 2 bases from J; junction bases left unmatched: 9. CDR3 in DNA: TGTGCCAGCAGCCAAGATCCCGGGACAGAGCAAAACACTGAAGCTTTCTTT. This codes for CASSQDPGTEQNTEAFF.

The rearrangement uses TRBV4-3 and TRBJ1-1; TRBD1 matches 8 bases. J lost 5 bases, V lost 1 base, and 9 bases had no gene match. CDR3 length: 16 amino acids. The V gene's germline CDR1 is LGHNA and CDR2 YSLEER. The CDR3 bases are TGCGCCAGCAGCCAAGGGATCGGGACAGGAGCTACTGAAGCTTTCTTT. Amino acids: CASSQGIGTGATEAFF.

This clonotype was found a few times. The chain joins TRBV11-2 to TRBJ2-2; D is undetermined. This CDR3 is built from 11 residues. The germline V and J ends were trimmed by 3 bases and 7 bases, with 3 bases remaining between them. Germline CDR1 is SGHAT and CDR2 is FQNNGV. CDR3 DNA sequence: TGTGCCAGCAGCTTCGTCGGGGAGCTGTTTTTT. It is translated as CASSFVGELFF. Filled out from reference TRBV11-2 and TRBJ2-2, the complete variable domain reads EAGVAQSPRYKIIEKRQSVAFWCNPISGHATLYWYQQILGQGPKLLIQFQNNGVVDDSQLPKDRFSAERLKGVDSTLKIQPAKLEDSAVYLCASSFVGELFFGEGSRLTVL.

The V call is TRBV29-1, the J call TRBJ2-1; 12 nucleotides align to TRBD2. V was pared by 7 bases and J by 8 bases, with 9 bases of the junction left unmatched. The CDR3 loop spans 14 amino acids. Germline V gene lookup returns CDR1 SQVTM and CDR2 ANQGSEA. DNA for the CDR3: TGCAGCGAATCGACTAGCGGGGGCGGGGATGAGCAGTTCTTC. Its translation is CSESTSGGGDEQFF.

The rearrangement links TRBV7-2 to TRBJ1-3; D unresolved. Trimming took 6 bases from V and 4 from J, leaving 13 bases between them. CDR1 SGHTA and CDR2 FQGNSA come from the germline V gene. The CDR3 has 14 residues. CDR3 sequence reads: CASSSWEAGNTIYF. In DNA, the CDR3 is TGTGCCAGCAGTTCCTGGGAGGCGGGAAACACCATATATTTT.

The gene calls are TRBV4-2 and TRBJ1-4; D is uncertain. CDR1 is LGHNA and CDR2 is YNFKEQ in the germline V gene. Trimming stripped 0 bases from V and 8 bases from J, with 16 bases between. This CDR3 has 16 residues. The CDR3 nucleotides are TGTGCCAGCAGCCAAGATCTGACGGCAGGTGGAGAAAAACTGTTTTTT. Protein product: CASSQDLTAGGEKLFF.

The table lists this clonotype with a few counts. The rearrangement links TRBV7-9 to TRBJ2-5, with D perhaps TRBD2 (6 bases). Trimming removed 5 bases at V and 4 bases at J, with 17 bases between. This CDR3 has 15 amino acids. Germline V CDR1 and CDR2: SEHNR, FQNEAQ (reference sequence). In DNA, the CDR3 is TGTGCCAGCAGCGCCCGGGAGAGGCTCGGAGAGACCCAGTACTTC. This translates into CASSARERLGETQYF.

The CDR3 nucleotides read TGTGCCACCCGGCGGCAGGGGATCTCCTACGAGCAGTACTTC. The encoded protein is CATRRQGISYEQYF. The chain has TRBV11-2 and TRBJ2-7; D may be TRBD1 (6 bases). This CDR3 contains 14 residues. The V and J ends lost 10 bases and 0 bases respectively, with 16 bases between them. In germline, CDR1 is SGHAT, CDR2 FQNNGV.

The chain combines TRBV29-1 with TRBJ1-3; D call uncertain. Trimming stripped 2 bases from V and 2 bases from J, with 4 bases between. Germline V gives CDR1 SQVTM, CDR2 ANQGSEA. This CDR3 is built from 12 residues. CDR3 in DNA: TGCAGCGTTGAATCGACTGGAAACACCATATATTTT. Its protein product is CSVESTGNTIYF.

V usage is TRBV20-1 and J usage is TRBJ2-1; 8 bases match TRBD1. This CDR3 contains 16 residues. With 5 bases clipped from V and 5 bases from J, the junction kept 14 bases outside the gene matches. Germline values: CDR1 DFQATT, CDR2 SNEGSKA (reference sequence). Here the CDR3 reads CSASSAQTGANNEQFF. The CDR3 DNA follows: TGCAGTGCTTCATCCGCTCAGACAGGGGCGAACAATGAGCAGTTCTTC.

V is TRBV6-5 and J is TRBJ1-2; tentatively, D is TRBD1 (6 bases). Trimming removed 7 bases from V and 8 bases from J, with 11 bases in between. The CDR3 consists of 11 residues. The germline V gene encodes CDR1 MNHEY and CDR2 SVGAGI. CDR3 region: CASTTGKGYTF. CDR3 bases: TGTGCCAGCACAACAGGGAAAGGCTACACCTTC.

The V gene is TRBV6-2 or TRBV6-3, the J gene TRBJ2-7, with D possibly being TRBD1 or TRBD2 (5 bases each). V was trimmed by 6 bases and J by 4 bases, leaving 16 bases between them. The germline CDR1 and CDR2 sequences are MNHEY and SVGEGT. This CDR3 is built from 14 residues. CDR3 DNA: TGTGCCAGCAGAAGAGGGACGGAAAGATACGAGCAGTACGTC. This encodes CASRRGTERYEQYV.

This clonotype came up a few times. This chain's CDR3 is CASSDRVGYNEQFF. In nucleotides, the CDR3 is TGTGCCAGCAGCGACAGGGTCGGGTACAATGAGCAGTTCTTC. The chain carries TRBV11-2 and TRBJ2-1; TRBD1 matches 7 bases. Germline V gene sequence: CDR1 SGHAT, CDR2 FQNNGV. The J segment lost 4 bases and the V segment lost 5 bases, leaving 5 bases of the junction unmatched. This CDR3 is built from 14 residues.

This clonotype was seen a few times. This sequence joins TRBV7-9 and TRBJ1-1, with D perhaps matching TRBD1 (5 bases). The V and J ends lost 2 bases and 1 base respectively, with 11 bases between them. The CDR3 spans 15 residues. The V gene's germline CDR1 is SEHNR and CDR2 FQNEAQ (reference sequence). In nucleotides, the CDR3 is TGTGCCAGCAGCTTATTTGGGGGGAAGAACACTGAAGCTTTCTTT. It translates to CASSLFGGKNTEAFF. The full variable domain, completed using reference TRBV7-9 and TRBJ1-1, is DTGVSQNPRHKITKRGQNVTFRCDPISEHNRLYWYRQTLGQGPEFLTYFQNEAQLEKSRLLSDRFSAERPKGSFSTLEIQRTEQGDSAMYLCASSLFGGKNTEAFFGQGTRLTVV.